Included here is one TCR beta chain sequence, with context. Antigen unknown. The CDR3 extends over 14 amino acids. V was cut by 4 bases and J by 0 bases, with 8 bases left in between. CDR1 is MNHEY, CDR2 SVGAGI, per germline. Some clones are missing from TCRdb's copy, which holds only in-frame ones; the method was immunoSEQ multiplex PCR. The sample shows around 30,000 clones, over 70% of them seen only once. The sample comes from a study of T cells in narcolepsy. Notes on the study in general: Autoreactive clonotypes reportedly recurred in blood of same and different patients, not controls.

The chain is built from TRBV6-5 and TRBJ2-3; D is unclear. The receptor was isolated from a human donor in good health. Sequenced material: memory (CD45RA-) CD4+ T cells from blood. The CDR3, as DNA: TGTGCCAGCAGTTTCGGCGGTAGCACAGATACGCAGTATTTT. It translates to CASSFGGSTDTQYF.